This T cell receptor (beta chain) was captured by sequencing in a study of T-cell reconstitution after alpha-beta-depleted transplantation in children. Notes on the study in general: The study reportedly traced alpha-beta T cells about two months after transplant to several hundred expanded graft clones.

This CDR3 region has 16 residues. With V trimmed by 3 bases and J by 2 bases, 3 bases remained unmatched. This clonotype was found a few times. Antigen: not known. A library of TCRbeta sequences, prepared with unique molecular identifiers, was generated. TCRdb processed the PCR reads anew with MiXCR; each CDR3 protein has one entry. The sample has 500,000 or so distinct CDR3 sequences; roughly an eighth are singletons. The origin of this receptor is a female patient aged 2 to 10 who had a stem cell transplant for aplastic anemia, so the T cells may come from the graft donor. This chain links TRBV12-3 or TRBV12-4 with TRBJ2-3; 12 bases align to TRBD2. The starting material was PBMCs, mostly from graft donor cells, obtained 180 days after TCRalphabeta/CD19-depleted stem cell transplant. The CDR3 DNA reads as TGTGCCAGCAGTTTCTGGACTAGCGGGATCACAGATACGCAGTATTTT. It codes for CASSFWTSGITDTQYF.